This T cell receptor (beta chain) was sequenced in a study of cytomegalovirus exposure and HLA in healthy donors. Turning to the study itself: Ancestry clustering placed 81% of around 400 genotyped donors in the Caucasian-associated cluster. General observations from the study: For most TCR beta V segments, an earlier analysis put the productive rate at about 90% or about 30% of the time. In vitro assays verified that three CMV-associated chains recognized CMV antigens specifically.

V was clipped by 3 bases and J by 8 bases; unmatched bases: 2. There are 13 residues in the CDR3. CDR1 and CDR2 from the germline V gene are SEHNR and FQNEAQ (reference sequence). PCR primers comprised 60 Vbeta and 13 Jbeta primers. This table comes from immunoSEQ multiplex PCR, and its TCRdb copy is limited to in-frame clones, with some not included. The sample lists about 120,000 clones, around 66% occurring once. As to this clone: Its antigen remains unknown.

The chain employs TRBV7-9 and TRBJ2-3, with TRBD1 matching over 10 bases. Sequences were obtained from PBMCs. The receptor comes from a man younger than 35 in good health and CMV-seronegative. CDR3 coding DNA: TGTGCCAGCAGCTTGACAGGGGGCGGTACGCAGTATTTT. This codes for CASSLTGGGTQYF.